Shown below are 28 T cell receptor beta chains from a single sample sequenced in a study of T cell repertoires in cytomegalovirus infection. TCRdb processed the reads anew with MiXCR; each CDR3 protein has one entry. The data contain under 850,000 distinct CDR3 sequences, approximately 34% of them seen just once; the ten biggest clones take up 2.5% to 3.5%. Sequencing was performed on PBMCs. All receptors come from a human donor in good health (CMV status not recorded). Some clones in this sample may be carry-over from other donors' samples.

The chain carries TRBV7-9 and TRBJ2-7; D is possibly TRBD1 (6 bases). The CDR3 sequence is 13 residues long. Germline CDR1 and CDR2: SEHNR and FQNEAQ (reference sequence). V lost 5 bases and J 6 bases, leaving 14 bases between the germline ends. The CDR3 loop is CASSPGESSEQYF. CDR3 nucleotides: TGTGCCAGCAGCCCAGGGGAGTCAAGCGAGCAGTACTTC.

The chain links TRBV24-1 to TRBJ2-1, with TRBD1 as a possible D gene (5 bases). The CDR3 covers 15 residues. Per germline, CDR1 KGHDR and CDR2 SFDVKD. Between the trimmed V and J ends, which lost 3 bases and 4 bases, there was a span of 12 bases. This CDR3 is CATSDGAGLYNEQFF. For the CDR3, the DNA is TGTGCCACCAGTGATGGGGCAGGGCTTTACAATGAGCAGTTCTTC.

This clonotype came up a few times. J is TRBJ2-1 and V is TRBV2, with D unclear. This CDR3 is 12 amino acids long. Germline-derived CDR1 and CDR2 are SNHLY and FYNNEI. V lost 9 bases, J lost 0 bases, and 6 bases lay in between. The CDR3 bases are TGTGCCAGGGGGAACTCCTACAATGAGCAGTTCTTC. Amino acid sequence: CARGNSYNEQFF.

This clonotype has just a few counts. The chain couples TRBV28 to TRBJ1-1; D might be TRBD1 (5 bases). The V end was cut by 5 bases, the J end by 5 bases, with 9 bases between. The CDR3 sequence is 12 residues long. Looked up from germline, CDR1 is MDHEN and CDR2 is SYDVKM. Here the CDR3 DNA reads TGTGCCAGCAGTGGGGCGCGGACTGAAGCTTTCTTT. As protein: CASSGARTEAFF.

CDR3 DNA: TGCAGCGTTTCGCGGGAGGGCTCCTACAATGAGCAGTTCTTC. It translates to CSVSREGSYNEQFF. This chain links TRBV29-1 with TRBJ2-1; TRBD2 agrees at 9 bases. The CDR3 is 14 residues long. In germline, CDR1 is SQVTM, CDR2 ANQGSEA. Trimming at V came to 5 bases and at J to 0 bases, leaving 2 bases not matched to a gene.

This clonotype has just a few counts. CDR3 in DNA: TGTGCCAGCAGTCCTACGGCCGCGGCCCCCCCCGCCGAGCTTTTTGGCCAGCCCCAGCATTTT. Translated, it gives CASSPTAAAPPAELFGQPQHF. J is TRBJ1-5 and V is TRBV27, with D unresolved. V was trimmed by 5 bases and J by 7 bases, leaving 36 bases between them. The CDR3 consists of 21 residues. The germline V gene has CDR1 MNHEY and CDR2 SMNVEV (reference sequence).

The table lists this clonotype with many counts. The chain is built from TRBV7-2 and TRBJ1-6; tentative D call: TRBD1 (5 bases). With 0 bases removed from V and 9 bases from J, the gap between germline ends came to 15 bases. Germline CDR1 and CDR2: SGHTA and FQGNSA. The CDR3 spans 16 residues. The CDR3 sequence: CASSLALGRAVSPLHF. In nucleotides, the CDR3 is TGTGCCAGCAGCTTAGCGCTTGGCAGGGCCGTTTCACCCCTCCACTTT. The whole variable domain, filled in from reference TRBV7-2 and TRBJ1-6, reads GAGVSQSPSNKVTEKGKDVELRCDPISGHTALYWYRQSLGQGLEFLIYFQGNSAPDKSGLPSDRFSAERTGGSVSTLTIQRTQQEDSAVYLCASSLALGRAVSPLHFGNGTRLTVT.

Many counts were recorded for this clonotype. The chain recombines TRBV28 with TRBJ1-3, with D maybe TRBD1 (6 bases). Looked up from germline, CDR1 is MDHEN and CDR2 is SYDVKM. The germline V and J ends were trimmed by 6 bases and 4 bases, with 13 bases remaining between them. The CDR3 extends over 14 amino acids. The CDR3 sequence is CASRPIGQGNTIYF. The CDR3 nucleotides read TGTGCCAGCAGGCCAATTGGACAGGGAAACACCATATATTTT.

This sequence joins TRBV5-1 and TRBJ1-1; D is undetermined. The CDR3 covers 16 residues. The germline V and J ends were trimmed by 0 bases and 0 bases, with 12 bases remaining between them. Germline-derived CDR1 and CDR2 are SGHRS and YFSETQ. CDR3 DNA: TGCGCCAGCAGCTTGGGGGATTGTGGCATGAACACTGAAGCTTTCTTT. As protein: CASSLGDCGMNTEAFF.

The chain combines TRBV28 with TRBJ1-5; D unclear. V was clipped by 2 bases and J by 7 bases, with 12 bases between them. This CDR3 is built from 14 residues. Germline CDR1 reads MDHEN; CDR2 reads SYDVKM. CDR3 DNA sequence: TGTGCCAGCAGTTTACCCCCCCGGAACCAGCCCCAGCATTTT. Its translation: CASSLPPRNQPQHF.

This clonotype was picked up one time. This likely comes from a read error, as the CDR3 has no conserved phenylalanine or tryptophan at its end. The rearrangement joins TRBV7-2 to TRBJ2-5, with 7 bases that match TRBD2. J was trimmed by 5 bases and V by 1 base; bases with no gene match: 7. The length of the CDR3 is 15 residues. Germline V lookup: CDR1 SGHTA, CDR2 FQGNSA. CDR3 in amino acids: CASSLVTSGVETQYL. The CDR3 DNA reads TGTGCCAGCAGCTTAGTGACGAGCGGGGTGGAGACCCAGTACTTA.

V and J are TRBV2 and TRBJ1-1; D unclear. Germline CDR1 reads SNHLY; CDR2 reads FYNNEI. Deletions cut 5 bases from V and 4 bases from J, with 11 bases between. The CDR3 totals 13 residues. CDR3 in amino acids: CASSTQMGTEAFF. DNA for the CDR3: TGTGCCAGCAGTACCCAAATGGGCACTGAAGCTTTCTTT.

A word on this clonotype: A much larger clone lies a single base off, so this may be a read error. The rearrangement links TRBV6-6 to TRBJ1-1; 10 bases align to TRBD1. Germline-derived CDR1 and CDR2 are MNHNY and SVGAGI (reference sequence). The CDR3 spans 16 residues. This CDR3 is CASSSPGQGMNTEACF. The CDR3 DNA reads as TGTGCCAGCAGTTCACCGGGACAGGGGATGAACACTGAAGCTTGCTTT.

This chain joins TRBV7-6 and TRBJ2-5; 9 nucleotides match TRBD2. V shed 2 bases and J 5 bases; nucleotides not matched to a gene: 6. The V gene's germline CDR1 is SGHVS and CDR2 FNYEAQ. The CDR3 has 15 amino acids. The CDR3 loop is CASSLSGGSVETQYF. CDR3 sequence (DNA): TGTGCCAGCAGCTTAAGCGGGGGGAGCGTGGAGACCCAGTACTTC.

This sequence joins TRBV12-3 or TRBV12-4 and TRBJ1-2; 7 bases agree with TRBD1. The CDR3 is 14 residues long. V shed 5 bases, J shed 4 bases, and the junction held 7 bases outside the gene matches. CDR3: CASSADRESYGYTF. DNA of the CDR3: TGTGCCAGCAGTGCTGACAGGGAGTCCTATGGCTACACCTTC.

The J gene is TRBJ1-2, the V gene TRBV20-1; 9 bases align to TRBD1. The CDR3 is 14 residues long. From germline, CDR1 is DFQATT and CDR2 SNEGSKA (reference sequence). The junction had 12 bases not matched to a gene; V was cut back by 5 bases and J by 8 bases. The CDR3 DNA reads as TGCAGTGCTTCTCCTAAACAGGGGGCGGGCGGCTACACCTTC. This translates into CSASPKQGAGGYTF.

This clonotype has more than one count but fewer than ten. The rearrangement links TRBV28 to TRBJ2-7, with a tentative D call TRBD1 (5 bases). Trimming removed 5 bases at V and 7 bases at J, with 24 bases between. From germline, CDR1 is MDHEN and CDR2 SYDVKM. This CDR3 has 16 amino acids. This CDR3 is CASSTGVPFTLLEQYF. The CDR3 DNA follows: TGTGCCAGCAGTACAGGCGTTCCCTTCACTCTCTTGGAGCAGTACTTC.

In its sample, this clonotype was seen a few times. The genes are TRBV7-2 and TRBJ2-1; 7 bases match TRBD2. V trimming: 1 base; J trimming: 1 base; junction bases outside the gene matches: 7. The CDR3 runs to 17 residues. Germline values: CDR1 SGHTA, CDR2 FQGNSA. The CDR3 protein is CASSLGAGSGSYNEQFF. DNA of the CDR3: TGTGCCAGCAGCTTAGGGGCCGGTAGCGGGTCCTACAATGAGCAGTTCTTC.

The chain employs TRBV4-3 and TRBJ2-4; TRBD2 matches at 10 bases. CDR3 length: 16 amino acids. V shed 2 bases and J 2 bases; nucleotides not matched to a gene: 3. Germline values: CDR1 LGHNA, CDR2 YSLEER. The CDR3 region has the DNA TGCGCCAGCAGCCAAAGTAGCGGGGGGCCCAAAAACATTCAGTACTTC. Protein product: CASSQSSGGPKNIQYF.

Only a few counts were recorded for this clonotype. The rearrangement joins TRBV6-2 or TRBV6-3 to TRBJ2-7; 9 bases line up with TRBD1. Germline V lookup: CDR1 MNHEY, CDR2 SVGEGT. There are 16 residues in the CDR3. V lost 0 bases and J lost 3; bases outside the gene matches: 6. Here the CDR3 reads CASSYSRGQGRYEQYF. DNA for the CDR3: TGTGCCAGCAGTTACTCGAGGGGACAGGGACGCTACGAGCAGTACTTC.

This clonotype showed up just a few times. The chain employs TRBV24-1 and TRBJ2-1; no firm D call. The V gene lost 2 bases and the J gene lost 8 bases, with 12 bases spanning the gap. Germline V gene lookup returns CDR1 KGHDR and CDR2 SFDVKD. CDR3 length: 14 amino acids. CDR3 region: CATSDSNSIDEQFF. Written as DNA, the CDR3 is TGTGCCACCAGTGATTCGAATAGCATCGATGAGCAGTTCTTC.

The chain is built from TRBV4-1 and TRBJ1-5; D might be TRBD1 (5 bases). The germline CDR1 and CDR2 sequences are MGHRA and YSYEKL. Trimming shortened V by 2 bases and J by 5 bases, and 7 bases separated the two germline ends. This CDR3 contains 13 residues. The CDR3 here is CASSQPGYQPQHF. The CDR3 region has the DNA TGCGCCAGCAGCCAACCAGGGTATCAGCCCCAGCATTTT.

The chain uses TRBV27 and TRBJ2-2; weak D call: TRBD1 (6 bases). The germline V gene encodes CDR1 MNHEY and CDR2 SMNVEV (reference sequence). V lost 3 bases and J lost 3, with 11 bases in between. The CDR3 consists of 15 residues. The CDR3 coding sequence is TGTGCCAGCAGTTTCGGGACACATTACACCGGGGAGCTGTTTTTT. As protein: CASSFGTHYTGELFF.

The chain employs TRBV24-1 and TRBJ1-3; no definite D call. In germline, CDR1 is KGHDR, CDR2 SFDVKD. Deletions cut 4 bases from V and 3 bases from J, with 30 bases between. This CDR3 is built from 21 residues. The DNA for the CDR3 is TGTGCCACCAGTGACCAGGCCCCCCTTTACAAGACCGATAAAAGTGGAAACACCATATATTTT. Translated: CATSDQAPLYKTDKSGNTIYF.

In this sample, this clonotype turned up once. DNA for the CDR3: TGTGCCAGCAGTACCCTTCTTACGGCCTCTGGAAACACCATATATTTT. Its translation: CASSTLLTASGNTIYF. The chain is built from TRBV6-8 and TRBJ1-3; D is ambiguous. The germline V and J ends were trimmed by 5 bases and 0 bases, with 14 bases remaining between them. The CDR3 spans 16 residues. From germline, CDR1 is MNHGY and CDR2 SAAAGT.

The chain joins TRBV27 to TRBJ2-7; D ambiguous. V was pared by 0 bases and J by 2 bases, with 8 bases between. Germline CDR1 and CDR2: MNHEY and SMNVEV (reference sequence). The CDR3 runs 14 residues. The CDR3 coding sequence is TGTGCCAGCAGTTTATCGGCTAGAGCCTACGAGCAGTACTTC. Translating it yields CASSLSARAYEQYF.

J is TRBJ1-1 and V is TRBV6-1, with no clear D. CDR1 and CDR2 (germline): MNHNS, SASEGT. The CDR3 covers 12 residues. V shed 6 bases and J shed 6 bases, with 11 bases lying between them. DNA for the CDR3: TGTGCCAGCAGCCGGGGAGATTCTGAAGCTTTCTTT. It specifies CASSRGDSEAFF.

This clonotype was counted only a few times. The rearrangement uses TRBV7-2 and TRBJ1-5; TRBD1 matches 11 bases. V trimming: 5 bases; J trimming: 4 bases; junction bases outside the gene matches: 7. CDR1 and CDR2 (germline): SGHTA, FQGNSA. The CDR3 is 16 residues long. As DNA, the CDR3 is TGTGCCAGCAGCGCCCGGGACAGGGGGAGAAATCAGCCCCAGCATTTT. Its translation is CASSARDRGRNQPQHF.